A single TCR beta chain is shown here with its context. The antigen remains undetermined. Trimming took 6 bases from V and 4 from J, leaving 13 bases between them. From germline, CDR1 is MNHNY and CDR2 SVGAGI (reference sequence). The CDR3 sequence is 14 residues long. The PCR had 60 Vbeta and 13 Jbeta primers. Method: immunoSEQ multiplex PCR; TCRdb's copy keeps in-frame clones and lacks some. The sample shows more than 35,000 clones, 68% of them seen only once. The sample comes from a study of cytomegalovirus exposure and HLA in healthy donors. General observations from the study: Cytomegalovirus-associated TCR beta chains were listed, numbering under 200. Most CMV-associated TCR beta chains appeared HLA-restricted in a later analysis.

Sequenced sample: PBMCs. The genes are TRBV6-6 and TRBJ1-5; the D is unclear. This receptor was identified in a man in his forties in good health and CMV-seronegative. The DNA for the CDR3 is TGTGCCAGCAGCCCCCCAGGTGTTAATCAGCCCCAGCATTTT. Encoded protein: CASSPPGVNQPQHF.